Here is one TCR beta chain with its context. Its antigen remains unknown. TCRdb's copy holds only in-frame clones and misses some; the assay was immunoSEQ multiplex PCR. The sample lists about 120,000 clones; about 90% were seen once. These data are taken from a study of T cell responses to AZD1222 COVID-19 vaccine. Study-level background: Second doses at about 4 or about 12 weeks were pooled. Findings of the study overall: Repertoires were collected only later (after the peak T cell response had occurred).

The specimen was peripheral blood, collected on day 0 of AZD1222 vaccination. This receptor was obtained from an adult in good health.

The CDR3 coding sequence is TGTGCCAGCAGCGTAGGGGCCGGGCAGCCCCAGCATTTT. Its translation is CASSVGAGQPQHF. The V and J genes are TRBV9 and TRBJ1-5; no clear D. V lost 0 bases, J lost 7 bases, and 8 bases lay in between. CDR1 and CDR2 (germline): SGDLS, YYNGEE. This CDR3 has 13 residues.